The 22 T cell receptor beta chains listed next were all sequenced from one sample in a study of a mutant IDH1 vaccine in newly diagnosed glioma. Measured with immunoSEQ multiplex PCR; TCRdb has only the in-frame clones, and not every one. The data contain about 130,000 clones, about four fifths of them seen just once; the ten biggest clones take up under 5.5%. No cognate antigen is known for these TCRs. The time point: week 11, during vaccination. Vaccinated patients received 300 ug of mutant IDH1 20-mer peptide per dose, with topical imiquimod. Sequences were derived from PBMCs, sampled from a glioma patient whose treatment included an IDH1 peptide vaccine. Receptors originate from a man in his forties or fifties with glioma.

This clone was observed a few times. The chain employs TRBV10-3 and TRBJ1-1, with D unclear. The V gene's germline CDR1 is ENHRY and CDR2 SYGVKD. The CDR3 consists of 13 residues. The V end was cut by 4 bases, the J end by 4 bases, with 10 bases between. The CDR3 is CAISVPGSTEAFF. The CDR3 DNA sequence: TGTGCCATCAGTGTGCCTGGGAGCACTGAAGCTTTCTTT.

The genes are TRBV25-1 and TRBJ1-1; 8 nucleotides match TRBD1. The CDR3 totals 15 residues. V shed 3 bases and J 4 bases; nucleotides not matched to a gene: 7. Looked up from germline, CDR1 is MGHDK and CDR2 is SYGVNS. Here the CDR3 DNA reads TGTGCCAGCAGTGATCGACAGGGGCAGGGCACTGAAGCTTTCTTT. Protein: CASSDRQGQGTEAFF.

This clone came up once. This chain connects TRBV5-4 to TRBJ2-5; tentatively, D is TRBD2 (6 bases). This CDR3 has 16 amino acids. CDR1 SGHNT and CDR2 YYREEE come from the germline V gene (reference sequence). The V end was cut by 4 bases, the J end by 0 bases, with 16 bases between. The CDR3 DNA reads as TGTGCCAGCAGCCCTGCGGGCGGGGCTAACCAAGAGACCCAGTACTTC. Translated: CASSPAGGANQETQYF.

In DNA, the CDR3 is TGTGCCTGGAAAGGCTACAATGAGCAGTTCTTC. Translation: CAWKGYNEQFF. The V gene is TRBV30, the J gene TRBJ2-1, with unresolved D. CDR1 and CDR2 from the germline V gene are GTSNPN and SVGIG (reference sequence). This CDR3 is built from 11 residues. Trimming stripped 4 bases from V and 3 bases from J, with 4 bases between.

J is TRBJ2-3 and V is TRBV9; D is unresolved. V dropped 0 bases and J dropped 2 bases, with 10 bases sitting between them. CDR3 length: 15 amino acids. Germline assignment: CDR1 SGDLS and CDR2 YYNGEE. Here the CDR3 DNA reads TGTGCCAGCAGCGTAGAGACCAGGTTCACAGATACGCAGTATTTT. It yields the protein CASSVETRFTDTQYF.

The chain recombines TRBV6-1 with TRBJ2-1, with D uncertain. The CDR3 runs to 14 residues. From germline, CDR1 is MNHNS and CDR2 SASEGT. V lost 11 bases and J lost 0, with 14 bases in between. CDR3 coding DNA: TGTGCCTCAATCCCGGGTCACTCCTACAATGAGCAGTTCTTC. Residues: CASIPGHSYNEQFF.

This clone was found a few times. This sequence joins TRBV7-2 and TRBJ2-7; 7 bases fit TRBD2. Germline-derived CDR1 and CDR2 are SGHTA and FQGNSA. The CDR3 is 13 amino acids. After removal of 8 bases from V and 3 bases from J, the junction contained 7 bases not matched to a gene. CDR3 amino acids: CASRGGPLYEQYF. CDR3 DNA sequence: TGTGCCAGCCGCGGGGGTCCACTCTACGAGCAGTACTTC.

The sample holds one count of this clone. The chain joins TRBV6-5 to TRBJ2-7, with TRBD1 identical over 8 bases. The germline V gene encodes CDR1 MNHEY and CDR2 SVGAGI. This CDR3 spans 14 amino acids. V gave up 8 bases and J gave up 4 bases; unmatched junction bases: 10. The CDR3: CASSPRDRSYEQYF. The DNA of the CDR3 is TGTGCCAGCTCGCCACGGGACAGGTCGTACGAGCAGTACTTC.

This chain connects TRBV2 to TRBJ1-3, with a tentative D call TRBD1 (5 bases). The CDR3 sequence is 16 residues long. The V end was cut by 4 bases, the J end by 0 bases, with 13 bases between. In germline, CDR1 is SNHLY, CDR2 FYNNEI. Here the CDR3 DNA reads TGTGCCAGCAGTGGGGGCAGGTCCGTCTCTGGAAACACCATATATTTT. Residues: CASSGGRSVSGNTIYF.

A note on this clone: The germline gene is not matched at one end of the junction; a read error may be the cause. The chain links TRBV6-1 to TRBJ1-2; the D gene is possibly TRBD1 (5 bases). Germline loops: CDR1 MNHNS, CDR2 SASEGT. The CDR3 has 11 amino acids. The CDR3 spells CASSEAAGPAF. The CDR3 coding sequence is TGTGCCAGCAGTGAAGCGGCGGGACCAGCCTTC.

The CDR3 sequence is CASSQEPSSGIAYEQYF. DNA for the CDR3: TGCGCCAGCAGCCAAGAACCAAGTAGCGGGATCGCCTACGAGCAGTACTTC. V is TRBV4-3 and J is TRBJ2-7; 8 nucleotides align to TRBD2. Per the germline V gene, CDR1 is LGHNA and CDR2 is YSLEER. V gave up 0 bases and J gave up 2 bases; unmatched junction bases: 9. The CDR3 contains 17 residues.

The chain recombines TRBV28 with TRBJ2-7; weak D call: TRBD1 (6 bases). The CDR3 length is 13 residues. With 8 bases removed from V and 6 bases from J, the gap between germline ends came to 17 bases. Germline V gives CDR1 MDHEN, CDR2 SYDVKM. For the CDR3, the DNA is TGTGCCAGCTATGACGGGACACGGTCCGAGCAGTACTTC. Its protein is CASYDGTRSEQYF. Full variable domain (rest looked up from reference TRBV28 and TRBJ2-7): DVKVTQSSRYLVKRTGEKVFLECVQDMDHENMFWYRQDPGLGLRLIYFSYDVKMKEKGDIPEGYSVSREKKERFSLILESASTNQTSMYLCASYDGTRSEQYFGPGTRLTVT.

The chain couples TRBV12-5 to TRBJ2-1; tentatively, D is TRBD2 (6 bases). The V gene's germline CDR1 is LGHNT and CDR2 FRNRAP. Trimming stripped 5 bases from V and 5 bases from J, with 16 bases between. The CDR3 runs to 15 residues. The CDR3 DNA reads as TGTGCTAGTGGTATCTCCCTCGGGACTCACAATGAGCAGTTCTTC. It translates to CASGISLGTHNEQFF.

This clone has only one observation. V and J are TRBV30 and TRBJ2-1; the match to TRBD1 covers 7 bases. Germline CDR1 reads GTSNPN; CDR2 reads SVGIG (reference sequence). The CDR3 length is 14 residues. V trimming: 1 base; J trimming: 10 bases; junction bases outside the gene matches: 10. CDR3 sequence reads: CAWSAPPTGYEQFF. The CDR3 region has the DNA TGTGCCTGGAGTGCCCCTCCGACAGGGTACGAGCAGTTCTTC.

The V gene is TRBV4-2, the J gene TRBJ2-3; 10 nucleotides agree with TRBD1. The trim removed 1 base at V and 3 bases at J, leaving 4 bases unmatched. This CDR3 contains 16 residues. The germline CDR1 and CDR2 sequences are LGHNA and YNFKEQ. DNA of the CDR3: TGTGCCAGCAGCCAAGCGCAGGGACAGGGGACAGATACGCAGTATTTT. The encoded protein is CASSQAQGQGTDTQYF.

This clone was seen a few times. CDR3 region: CASGGGFEAFF. The CDR3 bases are TGTGCTAGTGGGGGAGGATTTGAAGCTTTCTTT. J is TRBJ1-1 and V is TRBV12-5; D ambiguous. V gave up 6 bases and J gave up 7 bases, with 9 bases separating them. The CDR3 is made up of 11 amino acids. Germline V gene lookup returns CDR1 LGHNT and CDR2 FRNRAP.

This sequence joins TRBV9 and TRBJ2-2; the D gene could be TRBD1 or TRBD2 (6 bases each). Germline values: CDR1 SGDLS, CDR2 YYNGEE. Trimming left V 0 bases short and J 4 bases short, with 10 bases between. The CDR3 loop spans 15 amino acids. CDR3 loop: CASSVAGAATGELFF. The CDR3 region has the DNA TGTGCCAGCAGCGTAGCGGGGGCGGCCACCGGGGAGCTGTTTTTT.

The V and J genes are TRBV18 and TRBJ1-5; possible D gene TRBD1, 6 bases. The V and J ends lost 3 bases and 3 bases respectively, with 15 bases between them. Per germline, CDR1 KGHSH and CDR2 LQKENI. The CDR3 spans 16 residues. The CDR3, as DNA: TGTGCCAGCTCACCCAGGGCACAGGGCCCCAATCAGCCCCAGCATTTT. This encodes CASSPRAQGPNQPQHF.

V gene TRBV14 combines with J gene TRBJ2-5, with a tentative D call TRBD1 (5 bases). The J call could be wrong; TRBJ2-7 is a better fit for the DNA end. CDR3 size: 13 residues. The germline V gene has CDR1 SGHDN and CDR2 FVKESK. Here the CDR3 reads CASSLNRGYEQYF. As DNA, the CDR3 is TGTGCCAGCAGTCTTAATAGGGGTTACGAGCAGTACTTC.

V usage is TRBV10-3 and J usage is TRBJ2-7, with no clear D. This CDR3 has 11 amino acids. V lost 5 bases to trimming and J lost 2 bases, with 4 bases between them. CDR1 is ENHRY, CDR2 SYGVKD, per germline. Written as DNA, the CDR3 is TGTGCCATCAGTATGACCTACGAGCAGTACTTC. It translates to CAISMTYEQYF.

The J gene is TRBJ2-2, the V gene TRBV10-2; 7 nucleotides match TRBD2. J was trimmed by 0 bases and V by 2 bases; bases with no gene match: 6. CDR1 and CDR2 from the germline V gene are WSHSY and SAAADI. CDR3 length equals 17 residues. CDR3 amino acids: CASSEIGGSANTGELFF. CDR3 nucleotide sequence: TGCGCCAGCAGTGAGATAGGCGGGAGTGCGAACACCGGGGAGCTGTTTTTT.

The chain has TRBV7-2 and TRBJ2-5; D unclear. V lost 2 bases, J lost 5 bases, and 12 bases lay in between. In germline, CDR1 is SGHTA, CDR2 FQGNSA. CDR3 length: 14 residues. For the CDR3, the DNA is TGTGCCAGCAGCTTAAGGCAGTTCGGGGAGACCCAGTACTTC. It codes for CASSLRQFGETQYF.